One and the same sample provided the 8 T cell receptor beta chains below, sequenced in a study of blood T cell repertoires in COVID-19. TCRdb keeps only in-frame clones here, not all; method: immunoSEQ multiplex PCR. The sample consists of tens of thousands of clones, about 73% of them appearing once. The material sequenced was peripheral blood. The source is a man in his forties or fifties with active or convalescent COVID-19.

The chain uses TRBV3-1 (or the pseudogene TRBV3-2) and TRBJ2-3, with 8 positions matching TRBD2. The germline V gene encodes CDR1 LGHDT and CDR2 YNNKEL (reference sequence). Trimming cost V 0 bases and J 2 bases; bases outside gene matches: 4. The CDR3 spans 16 residues. CDR3 residues: CASSQDVAGNTDTQYF. The CDR3 DNA is TGTGCCAGCAGCCAAGATGTAGCGGGGAACACAGATACGCAGTATTTT.

The rearrangement links TRBV7-2 to TRBJ1-1, with 8 bases that match TRBD1. Germline lookup yields CDR1 SGHTA and CDR2 FQGNSA. Trimming cost V 1 base and J 10 bases; bases outside gene matches: 8. CDR3 size: 14 residues. CDR3 nucleotides: TGTGCCAGCAGCTTAGACCCCAGGGGGCCCCCAGCTTTCTTT. Encoded protein: CASSLDPRGPPAFF.

This chain uses TRBV7-2 with TRBJ2-7; D is undetermined. Trimming left V 1 base short and J 3 bases short, with 10 bases between. Per the germline V gene, CDR1 is SGHTA and CDR2 is FQGNSA. The CDR3 is 14 amino acids. CDR3 coding DNA: TGTGCCAGCAGCTTAGTACAGTCATACTACGAGCAGTACTTC. Translating gives CASSLVQSYYEQYF.

The DNA for the CDR3 is TGTGCCAGCAGCTTTTCTTCGACCCAGTACTTC. It encodes CASSFSSTQYF. The chain combines TRBV12-3 or TRBV12-4 with TRBJ2-5; D is unresolved. The V and J ends lost 6 bases and 7 bases respectively, with 9 bases between them. The CDR3 sequence is 11 residues long.

The V call is TRBV19, the J call TRBJ1-6; 7 positions agree with TRBD1. From germline, CDR1 is LNHDA and CDR2 SQIVND (reference sequence). CDR3 length: 15 amino acids. The V gene end was trimmed by 4 bases and the J gene end by 10 bases; junction bases not matched to a gene: 10. In nucleotides, the CDR3 is TGTGCCAGTAGTACCCTGAAAGGGGGCGAGTCACCCCTCCACTTT. Amino acid sequence: CASSTLKGGESPLHF.

The chain recombines TRBV7-2 with TRBJ2-1; 9 nucleotides line up with TRBD2. The CDR3 runs to 15 residues. Germline CDR1 SGHTA, CDR2 FQGNSA. V lost 5 bases to trimming and J lost 7 bases; unmatched junction nucleotides: 9. The CDR3 DNA follows: TGTGCCAGCAGCGCCCAAGGACTAGCGACAAATGAGCAGTTCTTC. Protein: CASSAQGLATNEQFF.

This sequence joins TRBV5-1 and TRBJ2-1; possible D gene TRBD2, 5 bases. Trimming cost V 0 bases and J 2 bases, with 9 bases left between them. Germline V gene sequence: CDR1 SGHRS, CDR2 YFSETQ. The CDR3 is made up of 15 amino acids. CDR3 amino acids: CASSLVGDPYNEQFF. CDR3 DNA: TGCGCCAGCAGCTTGGTGGGAGATCCCTACAATGAGCAGTTCTTC.

CDR3 coding DNA: TGTGCCAGCAGCTTGCAGAACGGCGGCTCATGGGAGACCCAGTACTTC. It specifies CASSLQNGGSWETQYF. The rearrangement links TRBV5-6 to TRBJ2-5; D unclear. The CDR3 is made up of 16 amino acids. The V and J ends lost 1 base and 5 bases respectively, with 18 bases between them. The germline V gene has CDR1 SGHDT and CDR2 YYEEEE.